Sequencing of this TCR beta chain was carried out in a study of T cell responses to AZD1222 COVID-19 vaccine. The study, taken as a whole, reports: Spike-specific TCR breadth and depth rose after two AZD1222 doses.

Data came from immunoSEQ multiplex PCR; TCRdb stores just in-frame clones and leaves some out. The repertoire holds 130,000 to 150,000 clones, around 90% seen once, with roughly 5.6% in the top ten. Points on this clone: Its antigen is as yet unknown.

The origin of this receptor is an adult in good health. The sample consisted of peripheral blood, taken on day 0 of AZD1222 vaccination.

CDR3 nucleotide sequence: TGTGCCAGCAGCCTCGACAGGCCTTCCTACAATGAGCAGTTCTTC. This gives the protein CASSLDRPSYNEQFF. This chain uses TRBV2 with TRBJ2-1; possibly TRBD1 for D (6 bases). CDR1 and CDR2 from the germline V gene are SNHLY and FYNNEI. The CDR3 length is 15 residues. V lost 6 bases, J lost 1 base, and 13 bases lay in between.